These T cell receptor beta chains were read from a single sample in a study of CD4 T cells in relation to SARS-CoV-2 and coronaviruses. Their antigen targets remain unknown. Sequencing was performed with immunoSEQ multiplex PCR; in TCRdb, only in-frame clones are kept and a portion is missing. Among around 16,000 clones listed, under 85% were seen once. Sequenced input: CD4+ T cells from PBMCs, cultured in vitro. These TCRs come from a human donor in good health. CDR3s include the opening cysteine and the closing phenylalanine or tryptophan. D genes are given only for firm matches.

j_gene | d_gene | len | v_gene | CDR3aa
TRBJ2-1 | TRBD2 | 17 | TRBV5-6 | CASSLAPGLAGVGEQFF
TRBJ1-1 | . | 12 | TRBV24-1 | CATGRLNTEAFF
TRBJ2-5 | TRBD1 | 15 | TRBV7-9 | CASSTQTGGGETQYF
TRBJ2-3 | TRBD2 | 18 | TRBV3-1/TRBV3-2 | CASSPRNLLAGGTDTQYF
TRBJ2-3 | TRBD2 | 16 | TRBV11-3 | CASSPSSGSLSDTQYF
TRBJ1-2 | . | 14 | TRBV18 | CASSPPMIDYGYTF
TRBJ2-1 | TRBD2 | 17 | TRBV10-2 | CASRGTSGALSYNEQFF
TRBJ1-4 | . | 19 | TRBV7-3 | CASSSFHRTVVLVNEKLFF
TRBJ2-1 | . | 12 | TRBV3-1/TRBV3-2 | CASSQMGHEQFF
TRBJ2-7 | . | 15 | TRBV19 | CASSIAGQSPYEQYF
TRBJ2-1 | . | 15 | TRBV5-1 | CASSLQTGAYNEQFF
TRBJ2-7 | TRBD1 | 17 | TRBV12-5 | CASGPPLTGLGSYEQYF
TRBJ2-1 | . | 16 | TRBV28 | CASSSMWWLRSNEQFF
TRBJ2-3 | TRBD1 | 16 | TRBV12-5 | CASGQPGQSVTDTQYF
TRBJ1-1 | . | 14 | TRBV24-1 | CATSDYPRGTEAFF
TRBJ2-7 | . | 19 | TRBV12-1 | CASSSYMGQQNLLYYEQYF
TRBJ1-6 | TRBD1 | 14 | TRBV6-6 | CASTQKGANSPLHF
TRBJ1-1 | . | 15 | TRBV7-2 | CASSLALGSGAEAFF
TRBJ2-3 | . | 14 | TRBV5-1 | CASSQDREGDTQYF
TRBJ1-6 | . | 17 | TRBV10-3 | CAISGVVGGADNSPLHF
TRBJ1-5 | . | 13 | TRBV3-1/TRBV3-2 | CASSQAQVQPQHF
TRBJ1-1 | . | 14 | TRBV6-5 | CASSQRQLNTEAFF
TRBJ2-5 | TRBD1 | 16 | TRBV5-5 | CASSLQQGAGQETQYF
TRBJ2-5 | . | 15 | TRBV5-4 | CASSLAGLIQETQYF
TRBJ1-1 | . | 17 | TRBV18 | CASSPPASGRYNTEAFF
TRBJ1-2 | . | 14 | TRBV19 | CASSSSGSSYGYTF
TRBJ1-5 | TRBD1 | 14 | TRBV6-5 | CASCRTGGRQPQHF
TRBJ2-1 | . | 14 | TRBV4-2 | CASSQEYSYNEQFF
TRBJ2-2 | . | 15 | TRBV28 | CASSYLTGYTGELFF
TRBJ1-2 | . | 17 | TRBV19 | CASSIDPGRRFNYGYTF
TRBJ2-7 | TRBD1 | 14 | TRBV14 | CASSPGGYGPEQYF
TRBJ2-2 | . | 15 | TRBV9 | CASSAPGLTTGELFF
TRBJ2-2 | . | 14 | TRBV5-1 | CASSTGQNTGELFF
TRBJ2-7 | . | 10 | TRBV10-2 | CASLVYEQYF
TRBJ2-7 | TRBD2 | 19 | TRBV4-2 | CASSQDLSAGGPPTYEQYF
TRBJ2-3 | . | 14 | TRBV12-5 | CASGLTLSTDTQYF
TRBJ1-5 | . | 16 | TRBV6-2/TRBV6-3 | CASSRARSSLAQPQHF
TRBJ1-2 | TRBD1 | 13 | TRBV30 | CAWNRGTAHGYTF
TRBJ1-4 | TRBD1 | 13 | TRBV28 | CASRSGGVEKLFF
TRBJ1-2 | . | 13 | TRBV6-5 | CASGAPSPYGYTF
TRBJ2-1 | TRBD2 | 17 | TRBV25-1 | CASSESGRESSYNEQFF